This T cell receptor (beta chain) was found in a study of T cell repertoires in ileal Crohn's disease. Profiling relied on immunoSEQ multiplex PCR, and the TCRdb table lists in-frame clones only, not all of them. Found here are roughly 9,200 clones, 70% to 85% of them singletons; the top ten hold under 20%. Time point: neoterminal ileum biopsy at postoperative endoscopy, about 6 months after surgery. Study outcomes and limitations: Sorted CD8 T cells held more high-frequency clones than CD4. Endoscopy was done a median roughly 6.9 months after surgery. Clonality above 26.8% at surgery always came with endoscopic recurrence.

Of note for this clone: As yet, its antigen is unknown.

The source of this sequence is an adult with Crohn's disease. Sample: ileal tissue.

The CDR3 coding sequence is TGTGCCAGTACCGGGCTGCGGGAGGGTGGGAATGAGCAGTTCTTC. It encodes CASTGLREGGNEQFF. The V call is TRBV19, the J call TRBJ2-1; 9 nucleotides line up with TRBD2. Germline assignment: CDR1 LNHDA and CDR2 SQIVND (reference sequence). The CDR3 consists of 15 residues. V gave up 7 bases and J gave up 7 bases; unmatched junction bases: 11.